A selection of T cell receptor beta chains follows, all from one sample in a study of cytomegalovirus exposure and HLA in healthy donors. Using immunoSEQ multiplex PCR, the repertoire was profiled, and TCRdb retains in-frame clones only, with some absent. The table includes 100,000 to 150,000 clones, about 81% detected once. Source material: PBMCs. All receptors derive from a woman in her twenties or thirties in good health and CMV-seronegative. The CDR3 runs from the conserved cysteine through the conserved F or W.

J: TRBJ2-5; V: TRBV9; CDR3: CASSVGASPDGETQYF
J: TRBJ2-7; V: TRBV13; CDR3: CATRSWGGGYEQYF
J: TRBJ1-2; V: TRBV7-8; CDR3: CASSQGQGADYTF
J: TRBJ2-1; V: TRBV11-2; CDR3: CASSLAGGQGDEQFF
J: TRBJ1-2; V: TRBV19; CDR3: CASSIETGVSGYTF
J: TRBJ2-1; V: TRBV19; CDR3: CASSFGGSYNEQFF
J: TRBJ1-1; V: TRBV29-1; CDR3: CSVEGSQGNTEAFF
J: TRBJ1-5; V: TRBV30; CDR3: CAWNSGQSNQPQHF
J: TRBJ1-4; V: TRBV6-6; CDR3: CASSRGQGREKLFF
J: TRBJ1-1; V: TRBV11-3; CDR3: CASTRGGYAEAFF
J: TRBJ2-2; V: TRBV14; CDR3: CASSPGTGELFF
J: TRBJ2-2; V: TRBV11-2; CDR3: CASSARLTGELFF
J: TRBJ2-1; V: TRBV2; CDR3: CASKADRGAYNEQFF
J: TRBJ2-7; V: TRBV6-1; CDR3: CASSVGGYEQYF
J: TRBJ2-1; V: TRBV13; CDR3: CASSLHRDRGYNEQFF
J: TRBJ1-2; V: TRBV9; CDR3: CASRRGQGIFGYTF
J: TRBJ2-1; V: TRBV7-9; CDR3: CASSLAGEGDEQFF
J: TRBJ2-3; V: TRBV4-1; CDR3: CASSQASTSGGLNTQYF
J: TRBJ1-4; V: TRBV7-9; CDR3: CASGDRVEEKLFF
J: TRBJ2-5; V: TRBV11-2; CDR3: CASSSETGIQETQYF
J: TRBJ2-5; V: TRBV2; CDR3: CASSTVGSVQETQYF
J: TRBJ2-5; V: TRBV11-3; CDR3: CASSQAGQAGTQYF
J: TRBJ2-2; V: TRBV5-1; CDR3: CASSPRSLAAEGTGELFF
J: TRBJ2-4; V: TRBV27; CDR3: CASSLRGGIKNIQYF
J: TRBJ2-7; V: TRBV19; CDR3: CASSTRDREQYF
J: TRBJ2-7; V: TRBV2; CDR3: CASRNTSRVYEQYF